This is a list of T cell receptor beta chains from one sample in a study of cytomegalovirus exposure and HLA in healthy donors. The data were produced by immunoSEQ multiplex PCR, yet TCRdb's version contains in-frame clones alone and is incomplete. The repertoire holds about 180,000 clones, with about 82% as singletons. Source material: PBMCs. The receptors originated from a young woman in good health and CMV-seronegative. The conserved cysteine and the conserved F or W are not part of the CDR3 here. Fields, in order: V gene, J gene, CDR3 protein.

TRBV9	TRBJ2-7	ASSTDIGGQVPYEQY
TRBV25-1	TRBJ1-3	ASSTGLLGNTIY
TRBV7-7	TRBJ2-7	ASSLTAYYEQY
TRBV27	TRBJ2-4	ASSLLAKNIQY
TRBV7-9	TRBJ2-3	ASSVSGGRADTQY
TRBV5-1	TRBJ1-2	ASSLEGAVGVDGYT
TRBV19	TRBJ1-6	ASSIFSGGWDSPLH
TRBV5-1	TRBJ1-5	ASSEGTHYNQPQH
TRBV30	TRBJ1-5	AWSFPGRVGQPQH
TRBV6-1	TRBJ2-1	ASSALGTSGAIRDEQF
TRBV7-2	TRBJ2-7	ASSLPNYRPPNEQY
TRBV6-6	TRBJ2-7	ASSLRRDYEQY
TRBV5-1	TRBJ2-1	ASSPTGGPGNEQF
TRBV30	TRBJ2-1	AWSSGRLNEQF
TRBV6-5	TRBJ2-1	ASSRGGYNEQF
TRBV18	TRBJ2-7	ASSRSPGTGAASYEQY
TRBV7-9	TRBJ1-1	ASSGGDRVRAF
TRBV6-5	TRBJ2-7	ASSYSTVSPIGQY
TRBV9	TRBJ2-7	ASSVGGVHFPYEQY
TRBV7-2	TRBJ2-7	ASSFERGGDYEQY
TRBV7-9	TRBJ1-5	ASSFLGGEQPQH
TRBV15	TRBJ1-2	ATSRDANSGYGYT
TRBV27	TRBJ2-5	ASSSGLAGGQGTQY
TRBV5-1	TRBJ2-5	ASSQIKLAGYQETQY
TRBV2	TRBJ1-1	ASRLSRGTEAF
TRBV6-5	TRBJ1-1	ASLGHRNTEAF
TRBV4-2	TRBJ1-1	ASSQEWTGAGTEAF
TRBV27	TRBJ2-3	ASSLSTSVDTQY
TRBV7-9	TRBJ2-7	ASSRDSAYEQY
TRBV5-4	TRBJ1-1	ASSLVLQGGTEAF
TRBV5-8	TRBJ1-2	ASSLRDRENYGYT
TRBV2	TRBJ1-2	ASSEFRVNYGYT
TRBV6-6	TRBJ1-3	ASRDSGNTIY
TRBV2	TRBJ2-5	ASSRVAGGAGGETQY
TRBV10-2	TRBJ1-5	ASSEIQGAGSNQPQH
TRBV7-9	TRBJ2-5	ASSLGKLASQY
TRBV30	TRBJ2-3	AWLTGGQTDTQY
TRBV19	TRBJ1-1	ASTQSAGGNTEAF
TRBV5-1	TRBJ2-7	ASSQEGPQY
TRBV2	TRBJ2-7	AGTGGLVYEQY
TRBV5-1	TRBJ2-7	ASSLSPVASYEQY
TRBV2	TRBJ2-1	ASGGLAGEQF
TRBV5-4	TRBJ1-2	ASRAGISYGYT
TRBV7-6	TRBJ2-7	ASSLGISGTEQY
TRBV6-5	TRBJ1-2	ASQEWAMGGYT